Sequencing of this T cell receptor beta chain was carried out in a study of T cells in Graves' hyperthyroidism and ophthalmopathy. RNA transcripts served as the template for amplifying TCR beta CDR3 regions. Primed by the HTBI set, a first-round RT-PCR was run on the TCR CDR3. TCRdb called the multiplex PCR reads again in MiXCR, with one record for every CDR3 protein. The sample shows about 300,000 distinct CDR3 sequences, roughly an eighth of them seen only once. On this clonotype: As yet, its antigen is unknown.

The study defined stable Graves' hyperthyroidism as no ophthalmopathy progression within 18 months. General study results and limits: Most thyroid clonotypes that were expanded above 0.001 also turned up in blood.

CDR3 length equals 15 residues. Germline trimming cut 5 bases from V and 12 bases from J; bases unmatched to any gene: 11. Germline loops: CDR1 MDHEN, CDR2 SYDVKM. This receptor was taken from a woman in her forties with Graves' hyperthyroidism. V and J are TRBV28 and TRBJ2-5; 14 nucleotides match TRBD2. The sequencing input was blood. DNA for the CDR3: TGTGCCAGCAGTGCTAGGGGGACTAGCGGGAGAAGGAAGTACTTC. Its translation: CASSARGTSGRRKYF.